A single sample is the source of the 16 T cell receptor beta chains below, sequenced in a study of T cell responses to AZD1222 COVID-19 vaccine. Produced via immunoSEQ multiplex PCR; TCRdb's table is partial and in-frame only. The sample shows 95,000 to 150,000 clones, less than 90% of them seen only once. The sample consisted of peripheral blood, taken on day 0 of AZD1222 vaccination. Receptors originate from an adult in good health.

In DNA form, the CDR3 reads TGCGCCAGCAGCCGTATTCTTCCGGGACCCCGAGGTCTCAACACTGAAGCTTTCTTT. Encoded protein: CASSRILPGPRGLNTEAFF. V gene TRBV4-3 combines with J gene TRBJ1-1, with a tentative D call TRBD1 (5 bases). CDR1 and CDR2 from the germline V gene are LGHNA and YSLEER. V lost 4 bases, J lost 2 bases, and 26 bases lay in between. The CDR3 is 19 residues long.

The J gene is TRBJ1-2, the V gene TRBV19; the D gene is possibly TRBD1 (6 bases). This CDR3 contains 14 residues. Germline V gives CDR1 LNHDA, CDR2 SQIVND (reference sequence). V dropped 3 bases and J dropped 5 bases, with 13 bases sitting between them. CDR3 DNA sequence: TGTGCCAGTAGTATTCCGGACAGCGTTTATGGCTACACCTTC. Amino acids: CASSIPDSVYGYTF. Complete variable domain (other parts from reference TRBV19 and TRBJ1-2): DGGITQSPKYLFRKEGQNVTLSCEQNLNHDAMYWYRQDPGQGLRLIYYSQIVNDFQKGDIAEGYSVSREKKESFPLTVTSAQKNPTAFYLCASSIPDSVYGYTFGSGTRLTVV.

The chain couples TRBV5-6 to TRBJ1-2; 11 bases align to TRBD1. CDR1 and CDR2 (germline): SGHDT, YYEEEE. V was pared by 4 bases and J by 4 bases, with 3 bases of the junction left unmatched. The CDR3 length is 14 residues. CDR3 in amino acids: CASSRGTGGYGYTF. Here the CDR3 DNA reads TGTGCCAGCAGCCGCGGGACAGGGGGCTATGGCTACACCTTC.

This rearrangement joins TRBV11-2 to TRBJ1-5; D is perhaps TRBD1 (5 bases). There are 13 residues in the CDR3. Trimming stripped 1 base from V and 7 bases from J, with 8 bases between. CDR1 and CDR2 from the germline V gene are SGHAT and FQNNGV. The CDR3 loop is CASSLGGGQPQHF. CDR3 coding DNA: TGTGCCAGCAGCTTAGGGGGCGGGCAGCCCCAGCATTTT.

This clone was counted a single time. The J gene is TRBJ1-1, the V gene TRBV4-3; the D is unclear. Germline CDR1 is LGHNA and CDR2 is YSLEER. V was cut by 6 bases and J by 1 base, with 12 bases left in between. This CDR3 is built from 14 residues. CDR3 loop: CASRSDLANTEAFF. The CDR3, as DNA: TGCGCCAGCAGGTCCGACTTGGCGAACACTGAAGCTTTCTTT.

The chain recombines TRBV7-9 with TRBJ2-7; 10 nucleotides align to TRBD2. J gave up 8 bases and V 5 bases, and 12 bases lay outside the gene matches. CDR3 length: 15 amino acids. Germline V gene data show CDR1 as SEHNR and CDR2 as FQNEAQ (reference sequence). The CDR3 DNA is TGTGCCAGCAGCCCGCGGGCTAGCGGGAGTAGGCAGCAGTACTTC. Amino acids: CASSPRASGSRQQYF.

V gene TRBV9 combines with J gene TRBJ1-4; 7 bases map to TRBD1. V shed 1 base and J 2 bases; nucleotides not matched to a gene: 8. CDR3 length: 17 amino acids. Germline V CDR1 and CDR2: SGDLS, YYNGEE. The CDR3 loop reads CASSVSIRDSTNEKLFF. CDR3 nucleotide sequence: TGTGCCAGCAGCGTATCCATTAGGGACAGTACTAATGAAAAACTGTTTTTT.

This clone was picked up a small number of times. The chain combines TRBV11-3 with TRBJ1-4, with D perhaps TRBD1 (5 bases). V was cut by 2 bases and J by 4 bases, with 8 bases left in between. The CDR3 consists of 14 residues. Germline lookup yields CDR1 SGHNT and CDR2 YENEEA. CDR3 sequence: CASSLRQSNEKLFF. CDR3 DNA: TGTGCCAGCAGCTTAAGACAGAGTAATGAAAAACTGTTTTTT.

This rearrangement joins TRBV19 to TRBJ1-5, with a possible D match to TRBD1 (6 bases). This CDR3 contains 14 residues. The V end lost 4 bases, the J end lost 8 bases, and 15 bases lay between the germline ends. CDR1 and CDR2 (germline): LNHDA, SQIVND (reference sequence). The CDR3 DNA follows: TGTGCCAGTAGTAGGTGGGGGGCAGGGGAGCCCCAGCATTTT. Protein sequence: CASSRWGAGEPQHF.

The CDR3 region is CASSHTEPGLAGEVDTQYF. In nucleotides, the CDR3 is TGTGCCAGCAGCCATACAGAACCGGGACTAGCGGGGGAAGTAGATACGCAGTATTTT. J is TRBJ2-3 and V is TRBV4-2; 14 nucleotides agree with TRBD2. The V gene end was trimmed by 3 bases and the J gene end by 5 bases; junction bases not matched to a gene: 13. The CDR3 consists of 19 residues. In germline, CDR1 is LGHNA, CDR2 YNFKEQ.

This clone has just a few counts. The CDR3 region is CASSQVLSGSFGGYTF. The CDR3, as DNA: TGTGCCAGCAGCCAAGTCCTGTCAGGTAGCTTCGGTGGCTACACCTTC. The chain links TRBV4-2 to TRBJ1-2; D gene unclear. The CDR3 loop spans 16 amino acids. V was pared by 1 base and J by 7 bases, with 19 bases between. The germline gives CDR1 LGHNA, CDR2 YNFKEQ.

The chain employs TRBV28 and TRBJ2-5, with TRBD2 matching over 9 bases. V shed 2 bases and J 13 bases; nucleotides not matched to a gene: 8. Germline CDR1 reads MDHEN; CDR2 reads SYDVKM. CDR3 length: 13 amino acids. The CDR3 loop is CASSLELAGRAYF. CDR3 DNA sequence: TGTGCCAGCAGTTTAGAACTAGCGGGTAGAGCGTACTTC.

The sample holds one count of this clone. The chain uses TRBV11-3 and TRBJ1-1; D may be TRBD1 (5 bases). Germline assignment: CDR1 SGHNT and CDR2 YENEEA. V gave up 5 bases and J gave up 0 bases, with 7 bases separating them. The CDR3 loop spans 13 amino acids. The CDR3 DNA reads TGTGCCAGCAGCCGAGGGGTGAACACTGAAGCTTTCTTT. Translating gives CASSRGVNTEAFF.

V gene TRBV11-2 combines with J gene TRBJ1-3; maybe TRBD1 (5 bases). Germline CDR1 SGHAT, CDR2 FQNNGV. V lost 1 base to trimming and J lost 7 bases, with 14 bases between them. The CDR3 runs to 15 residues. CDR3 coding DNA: TGTGCCAGCAGCTTAGGGGACTCCGGGGGGAACACCATATATTTT. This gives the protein CASSLGDSGGNTIYF.

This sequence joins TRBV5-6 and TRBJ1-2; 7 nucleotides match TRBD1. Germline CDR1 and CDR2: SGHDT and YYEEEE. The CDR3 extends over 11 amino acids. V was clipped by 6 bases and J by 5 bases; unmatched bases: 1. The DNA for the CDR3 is TGTGCCAGCACAGGGGGATATGGCTACACCTTC. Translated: CASTGGYGYTF.

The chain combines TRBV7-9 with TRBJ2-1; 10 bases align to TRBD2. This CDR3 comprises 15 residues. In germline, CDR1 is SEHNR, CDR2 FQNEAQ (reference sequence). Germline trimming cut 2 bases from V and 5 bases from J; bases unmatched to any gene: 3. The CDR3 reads CASSLSAGGNNEQFF. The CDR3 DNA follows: TGTGCCAGCAGCTTATCAGCGGGAGGGAACAATGAGCAGTTCTTC. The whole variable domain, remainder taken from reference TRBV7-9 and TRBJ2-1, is DTGVSQNPRHKITKRGQNVTFRCDPISEHNRLYWYRQTLGQGPEFLTYFQNEAQLEKSRLLSDRFSAERPKGSFSTLEIQRTEQGDSAMYLCASSLSAGGNNEQFFGPGTRLTVL.